The sequence of this TCR beta chain was determined in a study of cytotoxic CD8 clonotypes in ibrutinib-treated CLL. Profiled with immunoSEQ multiplex PCR; TCRdb holds only in-frame clones, not every one. The sample consists of roughly 49,000 clones, roughly 83% of them appearing once. Germline CDR1 is SNHLY and CDR2 is FYNNEI. This CDR3 comprises 16 residues. Trimming stripped 0 bases from V and 0 bases from J, with 11 bases between. As regards this clone: Its antigen remains unknown.

Points from the study as a whole: In sustained-remission versus progressing patients, sampling times differed.

The clonotype comes from a human donor with chronic lymphocytic leukemia. V usage is TRBV2 and J usage is TRBJ1-1; D is undetermined. The sample in question was PBMCs, obtained after 24 months of ibrutinib treatment. The DNA for the CDR3 is TGTGCCAGCAGTGAAGCGCTTCACAGATTGAACACTGAAGCTTTCTTT. It codes for CASSEALHRLNTEAFF.